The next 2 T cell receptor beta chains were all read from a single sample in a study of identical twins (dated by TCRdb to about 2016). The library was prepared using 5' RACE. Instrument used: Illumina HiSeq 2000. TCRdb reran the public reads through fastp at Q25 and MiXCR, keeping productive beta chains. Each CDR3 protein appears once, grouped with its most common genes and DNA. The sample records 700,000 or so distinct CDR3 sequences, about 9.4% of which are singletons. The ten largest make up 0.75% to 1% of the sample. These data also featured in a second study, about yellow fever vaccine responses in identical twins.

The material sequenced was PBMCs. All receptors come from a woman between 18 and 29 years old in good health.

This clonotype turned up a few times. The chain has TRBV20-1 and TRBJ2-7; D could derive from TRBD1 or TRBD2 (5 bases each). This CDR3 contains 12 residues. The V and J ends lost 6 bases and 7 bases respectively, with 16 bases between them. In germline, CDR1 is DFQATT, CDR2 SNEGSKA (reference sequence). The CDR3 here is CSAGGRQWEQYF. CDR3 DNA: TGCAGTGCGGGCGGGCGACAGTGGGAGCAGTACTTC.

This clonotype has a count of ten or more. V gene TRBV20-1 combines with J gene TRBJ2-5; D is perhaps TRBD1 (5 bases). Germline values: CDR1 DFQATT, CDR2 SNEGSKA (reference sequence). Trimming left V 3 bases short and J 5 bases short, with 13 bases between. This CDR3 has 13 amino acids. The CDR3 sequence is CSASLRGWETQYF. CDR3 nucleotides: TGCAGTGCTAGTTTAAGGGGTTGGGAGACCCAGTACTTC.